Listed here are 30 T cell receptor beta chains from one sample, sequenced in a study of blood T cell repertoires in COVID-19. Sequencing was performed with immunoSEQ multiplex PCR; in TCRdb, only in-frame clones are kept and a portion is missing. The repertoire consists of some 180,000 clones, with approximately 88% occurring once and the leading ten covering approximately 6.7%. Sequenced: peripheral blood. These receptors originate from a middle-aged man with acute or convalescent COVID-19.

The genes are TRBV5-4 and TRBJ2-5; TRBD2 aligns across 8 bases. The CDR3 spans 17 residues. J was trimmed by 1 base and V by 4 bases; bases with no gene match: 12. The germline gives CDR1 SGHNT, CDR2 YYREEE (reference sequence). The chain's CDR3 is CASSPWNIAGPQETQYF. The CDR3 DNA sequence: TGTGCCAGCAGCCCGTGGAATATAGCGGGGCCCCAAGAGACCCAGTACTTC.

The genes are TRBV28 and TRBJ1-2; D is perhaps TRBD1 (6 bases). The CDR3 totals 12 residues. CDR1 MDHEN and CDR2 SYDVKM come from the germline V gene. V was clipped by 7 bases and J by 9 bases, with 15 bases between them. The CDR3 DNA sequence: TGTGCCAGCATATCCGGGACAAGAAGCTACACCTTC. This encodes CASISGTRSYTF.

The chain links TRBV3-1 (or the pseudogene TRBV3-2) to TRBJ1-2, with a weak D call TRBD1 (5 bases). Germline V CDR1 and CDR2: LGHDT, YNNKEL (reference sequence). V was shortened by 1 base and J by 12 bases, with 18 bases between the two germline ends. This CDR3 has 14 residues. This chain's CDR3 is CASSQGGVIWGDTF. The CDR3 DNA sequence: TGTGCCAGCAGCCAAGGGGGGGTCATTTGGGGAGACACCTTC.

This clone was detected only a few times. The chain has TRBV11-2 and TRBJ1-5; D ambiguous. Germline lookup yields CDR1 SGHAT and CDR2 FQNNGV. With 2 bases removed from V and 1 base from J, the gap between germline ends came to 6 bases. The CDR3 runs to 14 residues. The CDR3 sequence is CASSLSGSNQPQHF. DNA of the CDR3: TGTGCCAGCAGCTTATCGGGGAGCAATCAGCCCCAGCATTTT.

This sequence joins TRBV7-2 and TRBJ1-2; no definite D call. Germline lookup yields CDR1 SGHTA and CDR2 FQGNSA. CDR3 length: 14 residues. Deletions cut 1 base from V and 3 bases from J, with 9 bases between. The CDR3 DNA reads as TGTGCCAGCAGCTTAGAACGGAGGGACTATGGCTACACCTTC. Translated, it gives CASSLERRDYGYTF.

This chain joins TRBV30 and TRBJ1-2, with 9 bases identical to TRBD1. J lost 7 bases, V lost 5 bases, and 5 bases had no gene match. Germline CDR1 is GTSNPN and CDR2 is SVGIG (reference sequence). The CDR3 is made up of 12 amino acids. The CDR3 reads CAWGQGLGGYTF. The CDR3 region has the DNA TGTGCCTGGGGACAGGGGCTTGGTGGCTACACCTTC.

The chain combines TRBV12-3 or TRBV12-4 with TRBJ1-1; D may be TRBD1 (5 bases). The V and J ends lost 8 bases and 4 bases respectively, with 8 bases between them. CDR3 size: 11 residues. CDR3 DNA sequence: TGTGCCAGCGGGGGGGGCACTGAAGCTTTCTTT. It is translated as CASGGGTEAFF.

V and J are TRBV14 and TRBJ2-7; TRBD1 matches at 8 bases. The germline CDR1 and CDR2 sequences are SGHDN and FVKESK. This CDR3 is built from 16 residues. The V segment lost 5 bases and the J segment 1 base; nucleotides outside the gene matches: 10. CDR3 in DNA: TGTGCCAGCAGCTTTCCCCGGACAGGGCGATCCTACGAGCAGTACTTC. Translating gives CASSFPRTGRSYEQYF.

This sequence joins TRBV3-1 (or the pseudogene TRBV3-2) and TRBJ2-5, with 7 positions matching TRBD2. The V segment lost 0 bases and the J segment 5 bases; nucleotides outside the gene matches: 6. Germline values: CDR1 LGHDT, CDR2 YNNKEL (reference sequence). The CDR3 covers 15 residues. This chain's CDR3 is CASSQDRRGGETQYF. For the CDR3, the DNA is TGTGCCAGCAGCCAAGATCGCCGGGGAGGGGAGACCCAGTACTTC.

This rearrangement joins TRBV6-5 to TRBJ1-5; no clear D gene. The CDR3 runs to 13 residues. Looked up from germline, CDR1 is MNHEY and CDR2 is SVGAGI. V was pared by 2 bases and J by 8 bases, with 10 bases between. DNA of the CDR3: TGTGCCAGCAGTTACGGGCCCCCGGAGCCCCAGCATTTT. This sequence encodes CASSYGPPEPQHF.

The chain couples TRBV5-7 to TRBJ1-1, with D maybe TRBD1 (6 bases). TRBV5-7 is flagged as an ORF with uncertain function. Trimming shortened V by 5 bases and J by 4 bases, and 18 bases separated the two germline ends. The CDR3 covers 15 residues. The CDR3 DNA sequence: TGTGCCAGCAGTACTTGGACAGCGCGTAGCACTGAAGCTTTCTTT. It is translated as CASSTWTARSTEAFF.

This clone has just one count. This chain links TRBV5-4 with TRBJ2-1; TRBD2 matches at 9 bases. V was pared by 4 bases and J by 2 bases, with 7 bases of the junction left unmatched. The CDR3 totals 16 residues. CDR1 is SGHNT, CDR2 YYREEE, per germline (reference sequence). This CDR3 reads CASSHEAGGTYNEQFF. DNA of the CDR3: TGTGCCAGCAGCCACGAAGCGGGGGGCACCTACAATGAGCAGTTCTTC.

The V gene is TRBV5-1, the J gene TRBJ1-1; D remains unclear. Germline CDR1 reads SGHRS; CDR2 reads YFSETQ. The CDR3 sequence is 15 residues long. V gave up 0 bases and J gave up 1 base, with 10 bases separating them. The CDR3 reads CASSLDGRANTEAFF. The CDR3 DNA reads as TGCGCCAGCAGCTTGGATGGGCGTGCGAACACTGAAGCTTTCTTT.

This sequence joins TRBV5-4 and TRBJ1-4; 7 nucleotides line up with TRBD1. Per the germline V gene, CDR1 is SGHNT and CDR2 is YYREEE (reference sequence). The CDR3 spans 14 residues. V lost 0 bases and J lost 8; bases outside the gene matches: 4. The CDR3 DNA follows: TGTGCCAGCAGCTTGGAGGGGGCAGAGGAAAAACTGTTTTTT. It is translated as CASSLEGAEEKLFF.

This chain joins TRBV5-1 and TRBJ1-6; D is possibly TRBD1 (5 bases). V was clipped by 0 bases and J by 9 bases, with 16 bases between them. Germline lookup yields CDR1 SGHRS and CDR2 YFSETQ. The CDR3 runs to 16 residues. This CDR3 reads CASSLGVRGGGSPLHF. Here the CDR3 DNA reads TGCGCCAGCAGCTTGGGCGTCCGGGGGGGTGGTTCACCCCTCCACTTT.

The V call is TRBV2, the J call TRBJ1-2; a possible D gene is TRBD1 (6 bases). Per the germline V gene, CDR1 is SNHLY and CDR2 is FYNNEI. The CDR3 covers 14 residues. V was shortened by 4 bases and J by 4 bases, with 13 bases between the two germline ends. The CDR3 loop reads CASSVVGGSYGYTF. For the CDR3, the DNA is TGTGCCAGCAGTGTAGTTGGGGGCTCCTATGGCTACACCTTC.

This clone was counted only a few times. The V and J genes are TRBV27 and TRBJ1-5; a weak D match, TRBD1 (6 bases). The CDR3 contains 15 residues. Trimming removed 8 bases from V and 7 bases from J, with 21 bases in between. Germline V lookup: CDR1 MNHEY, CDR2 SMNVEV (reference sequence). CDR3 in DNA: TGTGCCAGCGGGACTGCACGGGGGGCAGAACAGCCCCAGCATTTT. Translation gives CASGTARGAEQPQHF.

The chain employs TRBV3-1 (or the pseudogene TRBV3-2) and TRBJ2-5; TRBD2 is a possible D gene (6 bases). Trimming left V 0 bases short and J 5 bases short, with 19 bases between. Germline-derived CDR1 and CDR2 are LGHDT and YNNKEL (reference sequence). The length of the CDR3 is 17 residues. Here the CDR3 DNA reads TGTGCCAGCAGCCAAGATACGGAGGGCCCCTGGGTGGAGACCCAGTACTTC. Translated, it gives CASSQDTEGPWVETQYF.

The chain carries TRBV7-6 and TRBJ1-1; 7 bases agree with TRBD1. The V gene's germline CDR1 is SGHVS and CDR2 FNYEAQ. With 6 bases clipped from V and 4 bases from J, the junction kept 14 bases outside the gene matches. This CDR3 spans 16 amino acids. CDR3 loop: CASSHDRVLGGTEAFF. The CDR3 nucleotides are TGTGCCAGCAGTCATGACAGGGTCTTGGGGGGCACTGAAGCTTTCTTT.

This chain uses TRBV9 with TRBJ2-1, with 9 bases fitting TRBD1. The CDR3 runs 16 residues. Losses at the gene ends were 4 bases for V and 8 bases for J; bases not matched to a gene: 13. CDR1 and CDR2 from the germline V gene are SGDLS and YYNGEE. The CDR3 is CASSTGGAGAWHEQFF. CDR3 bases: TGTGCCAGCAGCACAGGGGGCGCGGGTGCCTGGCATGAGCAGTTCTTC.

This clone was detected once. V gene TRBV5-1 combines with J gene TRBJ2-1; possibly TRBD2 for D (6 bases). V lost 4 bases and J lost 0, with 17 bases in between. The CDR3 length is 17 residues. From germline, CDR1 is SGHRS and CDR2 YFSETQ. Here the CDR3 DNA reads TGCGCCAGCAGCGCCCCGAGGGCGGGAAGCTCCTACAATGAGCAGTTCTTC. It specifies CASSAPRAGSSYNEQFF.

The J gene is TRBJ2-3, the V gene TRBV30, with a tentative D call TRBD1 (5 bases). The CDR3 covers 13 residues. In germline, CDR1 is GTSNPN, CDR2 SVGIG (reference sequence). The germline V and J ends were trimmed by 4 bases and 1 base, with 9 bases remaining between them. DNA of the CDR3: TGTGCCTGGAAGGAAGGGGGCACAGATACGCAGTATTTT. It is translated as CAWKEGGTDTQYF.

The V call is TRBV18, the J call TRBJ2-7, with D possibly being TRBD1 (6 bases). V was shortened by 5 bases and J by 2 bases, with 13 bases between the two germline ends. In germline, CDR1 is KGHSH, CDR2 LQKENI. This CDR3 comprises 14 residues. The CDR3 here is CASSETRQAYEQYF. The DNA of the CDR3 is TGTGCCAGCTCAGAAACTCGACAGGCCTACGAGCAGTACTTC.

The gene calls are TRBV18 and TRBJ2-7; tentative D call: TRBD1 (6 bases). Germline-derived CDR1 and CDR2 are KGHSH and LQKENI. This CDR3 contains 14 residues. Trimming took 4 bases from V and 7 from J, leaving 17 bases between them. In DNA form, the CDR3 reads TGTGCCAGCTCACTCGGCGGACAGCCTGAAGAGCAGTACTTC. Residues: CASSLGGQPEEQYF.

The V gene is TRBV3-1 (or the pseudogene TRBV3-2), the J gene TRBJ2-2; D is undetermined. The CDR3 spans 15 residues. V was trimmed by 0 bases and J by 6 bases, leaving 11 bases between them. Germline V lookup: CDR1 LGHDT, CDR2 YNNKEL (reference sequence). This chain's CDR3 is CASSQDTVRAGELFF. CDR3 bases: TGTGCCAGCAGCCAAGATACGGTCCGGGCCGGGGAGCTGTTTTTT.

Comment on this clone: Other DNA variants within this sample encode the same CDR3. The rearrangement joins TRBV5-1 to TRBJ2-3; D is ambiguous. The V gene lost 2 bases and the J gene lost 2 bases, with 6 bases spanning the gap. Germline loops: CDR1 SGHRS, CDR2 YFSETQ. This CDR3 spans 13 amino acids. CDR3 loop: CASSFYITDTQYF. CDR3 nucleotide sequence: TGCGCCAGCAGCTTCTATATCACAGATACGCAGTATTTT.

This clone occurred once. The genes are TRBV30 and TRBJ2-5; 8 bases are shared with TRBD2. Per germline, CDR1 GTSNPN and CDR2 SVGIG (reference sequence). This CDR3 contains 15 residues. The trim removed 0 bases at V and 6 bases at J, leaving 9 bases unmatched. The CDR3 nucleotides are TGTGCCTGGAGTGTACTTACGGCGGGGGGTAAGACCCAGTACTTC. This gives the protein CAWSVLTAGGKTQYF.

The chain recombines TRBV29-1 with TRBJ2-1, with D unresolved. Germline V gene sequence: CDR1 SQVTM, CDR2 ANQGSEA. Trimming removed 4 bases at V and 0 bases at J, with 7 bases between. CDR3 length equals 13 residues. Here the CDR3 DNA reads TGCAGCGTTGCCTCGAGCTCCTACAATGAGCAGTTCTTC. Protein product: CSVASSSYNEQFF.

V is TRBV7-9 and J is TRBJ2-2, with a tentative D call TRBD1 (6 bases). The CDR3 length is 17 residues. Looked up from germline, CDR1 is SEHNR and CDR2 is FQNEAQ (reference sequence). The ends were cut back, 7 bases at V and 6 bases at J, with 24 bases in the middle. As DNA, the CDR3 is TGTGCCAGCACCGAGAGAGAACAGGGAAGAGGGGCCGGGGAGCTGTTTTTT. This codes for CASTEREQGRGAGELFF.

The gene calls are TRBV13 and TRBJ2-7, with 9 bases fitting TRBD1. The CDR3 extends over 13 amino acids. Looked up from germline, CDR1 is PRHDT and CDR2 is FYEKMQ (reference sequence). V trimming: 4 bases; J trimming: 5 bases; junction bases outside the gene matches: 3. CDR3 DNA: TGTGCCAGCAGCTGGGACAGGGCCGACGAGCAGTACTTC. Its protein product is CASSWDRADEQYF.